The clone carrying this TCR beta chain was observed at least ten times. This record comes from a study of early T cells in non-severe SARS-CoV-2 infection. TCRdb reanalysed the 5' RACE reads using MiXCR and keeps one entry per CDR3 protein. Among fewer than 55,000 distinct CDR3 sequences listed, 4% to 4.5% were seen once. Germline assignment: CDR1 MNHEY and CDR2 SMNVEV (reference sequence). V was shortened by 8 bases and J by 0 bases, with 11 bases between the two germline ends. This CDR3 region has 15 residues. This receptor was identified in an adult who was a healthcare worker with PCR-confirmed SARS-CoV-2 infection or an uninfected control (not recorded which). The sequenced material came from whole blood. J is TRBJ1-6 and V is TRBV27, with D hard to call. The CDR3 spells CASSPGSSYNSPLHF. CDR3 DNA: TGTGCCAGCTCCCCCGGGAGCTCCTATAATTCACCCCTCCACTTT.